The entry that follows covers one T cell receptor beta chain sequence. Its target antigen remains unknown. It has no much larger one-base neighbor in the sample; base qualities were not kept. In total, 666 healthy bone marrow donors made up the cohort. At the time of sampling, all cohort members were nominally healthy, though unrecorded immune exposures were likely present. The donor was CMV seronegative and was included in the group of a few hundred seronegative cohort members. A peripheral blood sample was provided by each donor, and peripheral blood mononuclear cells were used for TCR beta sequencing. Genomic DNA extraction from the blood cell samples was performed with the Qiagen DNeasy Blood Extraction Kit. The entry originates in a study of cytomegalovirus exposure and HLA in healthy donors (dated by TCRdb to 2015 to 2018). With respect to the entire study: An earlier analysis of several hundred of the donors reported approximately 260 Gb of sequence data and 117 million unique TCR beta sequences obtained from some 200 million T cells. In an earlier analysis of 587 of the donors, high-throughput TCR beta sequencing was used to judge whether each TCR beta V gene segment behaved as functional or pseudogenic. To predict cytomegalovirus infection status, the study combined high-throughput TCR immunosequencing, statistical association of individual TCRs with disease status, and machine learning. Besides the first cohort of approximately 710 subjects, a separate validation cohort made up of roughly 120 different subjects was used. HLA typing covered class I and class II loci at four-digit resolution. Among several hundred genotyped donors of the cohort, an average of approximately 220,000 unique TCR beta nucleotide sequences was sequenced per donor, of which approximately 18% were non-productive. The number of donors typed differed by locus, with about 620-630 for A, B, C, DRB1 and DQB1, 522 for DQA1, 600 to 610 for DPA1, and some 440 for DPB1. An early release that covered more than 550 HLA-typed donors contained approximately 300 gigabases of sequencing data and around 80 million unique TCR sequences. The study profiled the T cell repertoires of about 640 subjects by immunosequencing and related them to cytomegalovirus serostatus. Every discovery cohort repertoire had been produced on one sequencing platform. Rather than drawing on any new phenotypic data, the later analysis identified candidate immune exposures from TCR beta sequences and the way those sequences occurred across donors. Donor age, sex, ethnicity and CMV serostatus were compiled alongside the repertoire data. The aim of the study was to test whether cataloging public T cell receptors could identify signatures of past pathogen exposure. Several DR-DQ haplotypes were treated as single units for association and clustering because of strong linkage in the cohort. Genome-wide SNP genotypes for about three fifths of the roughly 670 donors were used in a later genetic analysis, which treated that subset as a discovery cohort. Among the roughly 390 genotyped donors, approximately 76% belonged to the genetic ancestry cluster associated with self-reported Caucasian donors. A later analysis re-examined previously published TCR beta repertoires from several hundred donors and added high-resolution HLA genotyping to investigate patterns of TCR occurrence. Broader findings and caveats from the paper: According to a later analysis, parvovirus B19, influenza, CMV and Epstein-Barr virus appeared linked to several top co-occurrence clusters. A group of highly shared sequence variants was considered likely to be a technical artifact of the sequencing pipeline. In a later analysis, most CMV-associated TCR beta chains were found to appear HLA-restricted, with HLA associations seemingly driven largely by CMV exposure. A later analysis found that HLA-associated TCR beta chains were more clonally expanded and had lower generation probabilities than equally common non-associated chains. In this cohort, only TCR beta chains were sequenced, and detectable features were limited by the absence of alpha or paired-chain data. A later analysis found that TCR association rates varied across HLA loci, with DRB1 alleles showing the most associated TCRs and HLA-C alleles the fewest. Specific HLA alleles were associated with about 17,000 TCR beta sequences at a false discovery rate of 0.05 in a later analysis. Some IMGT-functional V segments, including TRBV6-2 and TRBV6-3, could not be distinguished by the 87-base-pair reads and were therefore excluded. A further reported finding was that TCR beta sequences accurately predicted the HLA-A and HLA-B alleles for most subjects in the first cohort. Cytomegalovirus status was reported to be diagnosed by the classifier with high specificity and sensitivity in both the original and validation cohorts. Broadly in line with IMGT annotations, most TCR beta V segments showed up in productive rearrangements about 87% or about 30% of the time in an earlier analysis of 450 to 600 of the donors. According to a later genetic analysis, donors in an Asian-associated ancestry cluster had fewer N-insertions in productive TCRs than the roughly 660-donor mean. Correlated functional status among segregating V segments might reflect linkage disequilibrium, but an unknown experimental factor could not be ruled out. In the study, around 150 TCR beta chains were listed as associated with cytomegalovirus. According to the authors, the approach could potentially be generalized to other disease states and immunological phenotypes. While some public TCRs were present in many individuals, most TCR sequences turned up only very rarely across donors. When HLA alleles, especially DR and DQ, strongly co-occurred, attributing TCR associations to individual alleles was difficult. Because counts were too low, around 17 rarely observed V segments, including chromosome 9 orphons, were left out of the earlier analysis of 500 to 750 of the donors. The only immune exposure information available for the cohort was CMV serostatus. A few of the identified cytomegalovirus-associated TCR beta chains were confirmed in vitro to be specific for cytomegalovirus antigens. Because HLA typing was missing for some donors at each locus, association tests included only the typed subset. Sequencing depth was assumed to be roughly uniform across donors in the presence/absence analyses, though that assumption may not hold. An association between a missense DCLRE1C variant and V-gene and J-gene trimming of TCR beta chains was found in a later genetic analysis and replicated in an independent cohort.

Reading from cysteine to phenylalanine, the CDR3 counts 11 amino acids. The read is trimmed to its CDR3 DNA, 33 bases read in frame from base 1. The germline V gene (reference sequence) specifies SEHNR as CDR1 and FQNEAQ as CDR2. The junction carries 5 bases between V and J, which are trimmed by 4 bases and 6 bases respectively. Library creation used the immunoSEQ multiplex PCR assay. A mixture of 60 forward primers for TCR Vbeta segments and 13 reverse primers for TCR Jbeta segments was used in the multiplex PCR. A multiplex PCR assay on genomic DNA amplified the CDR3 region of rearranged TCR beta genes. The Illumina HiSeq System was used to sequence the amplified TCR beta libraries as 87-base-pair reads. For the original study's pipeline: A later analysis tallied some 79 million unique TCR beta chains across the 610 or so repertoires, and some 10 million of those chains were shared by two or more donors. A nearest-neighbor algorithm error-corrected the raw reads and collapsed the reads into unique sequences, merging closely related sequences to remove PCR and sequencing errors. Alignment of CDR3 sequences to IMGT reference sequences was used to assign V, D and J gene segments. Each retained sequence needed at least a six-nucleotide match to both a V gene segment and a J gene segment. A rearrangement counted as productive if the CDR3 had no stop codons and remained in frame with V and J, and every other rearrangement counted as non-productive. CDR3 was defined according to IMGT convention as the region running from the second conserved V-encoded cysteine to the conserved J-encoded phenylalanine. The earlier analysis of roughly 590 of the donors excluded sequences that lacked an unambiguous match to a single V gene segment. An earlier analysis of 500 to 700 of the donors classified V segments as functional when productive rearrangements were above 56.7% and as segregating when the standard deviation between donors was above 5%. A statistical classification framework was developed to diagnose cytomegalovirus status using the catalog of TCR beta chain sequences. A later analysis assigned V and J genes by comparing TCR nucleotide sequences with IMGT/GENE-DB human TR gene sequences. The TCRdist pipeline was used in a later analysis to assign CDR3 sequences and most-parsimonious VDJ recombination scenarios. In a later analysis, each TCR beta chain was defined by its CDR3 amino acid sequence together with its V-gene family, and reads lacking a unique V-gene family were excluded. In a later analysis, 450 to 600 highly shared, low-generation-probability nucleotide sequences were removed to address suspected cross-contamination and a sequencing artifact. For each public chain, a later analysis derived a clonal expansion index from normalized ranks of inferred template counts within each repertoire. In a later analysis, generation probabilities were computed using a VDJ recombination model fitted to out-of-frame rearrangements, and the results were checked against IGoR. A later analysis scored TCR-TCR, TCR-HLA and TCR-CMV co-occurrence with hypergeometric tests, applying a repertoire-size bias correction to TCR pairs. In a later analysis, false discovery rates were estimated by permuting HLA or CMV assignments 20 times. A later analysis grouped co-occurring TCRs with DBSCAN, adding TCRdist sequence similarity when clustering within HLA-allele-positive subsets. Repertoires with fewer than 30,000 or more than 120,000 public chains were left out of co-occurrence clustering, as were five repertoires with anomalous nucleotide sharing. This is the immuneACCESS table as TCRdb keeps it, with only in-frame sequences that have V and J called. A part of the clones is gone; compared with another copy, unresolved V genes explain less than half, and the rest is unexplained. V and J calls and clone size come straight from that table; D and trimming were deduced from the DNA. The sample profile shows 100,000 to 150,000 clones; around three quarters of them were found once. Clones ranked in the top ten supply about 2% of the sample.

The sequenced material came from PBMCs. The TCR was taken from a man aged 18 to 30 in good health and CMV-seronegative. The rearranged segments are TRBV7-9 and TRBJ2-3; the D gene cannot be named for sure. The base sequence is TGTGCCAGCAGCTCTTCGGATACGCAGTATTTT. It specifies CASSSSDTQYF.